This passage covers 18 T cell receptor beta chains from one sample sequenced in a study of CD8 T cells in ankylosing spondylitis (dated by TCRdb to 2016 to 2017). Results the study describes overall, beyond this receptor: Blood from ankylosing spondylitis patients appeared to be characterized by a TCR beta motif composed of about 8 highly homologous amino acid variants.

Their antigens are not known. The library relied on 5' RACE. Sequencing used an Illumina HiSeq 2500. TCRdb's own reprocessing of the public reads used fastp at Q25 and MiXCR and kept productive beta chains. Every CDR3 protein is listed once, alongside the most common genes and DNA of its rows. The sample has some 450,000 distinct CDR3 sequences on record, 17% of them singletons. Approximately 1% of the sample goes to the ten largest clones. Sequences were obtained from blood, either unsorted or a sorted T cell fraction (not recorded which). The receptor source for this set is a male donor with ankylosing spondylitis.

The CDR3 sequence: CASSLRRVYEQYF. The DNA of the CDR3 is TGTGCCAGCAGCTTAAGGCGGGTCTACGAGCAGTACTTC. The chain couples TRBV11-3 to TRBJ2-7; weak D call: TRBD2 (5 bases). Germline CDR1 and CDR2: SGHNT and YENEEA. The V end lost 2 bases, the J end lost 3 bases, and 8 bases lay between the germline ends. The CDR3 is 13 residues long. Variable domain in full (rest from reference TRBV11-3 and TRBJ2-7): EAGVVQSPRYKIIEKKQPVAFWCNPISGHNTLYWYLQNLGQGPELLIRYENEEAVDDSQLPKDRFSAERLKGVDSTLKIQPAELGDSAVYLCASSLRRVYEQYFGPGTRLTVT.

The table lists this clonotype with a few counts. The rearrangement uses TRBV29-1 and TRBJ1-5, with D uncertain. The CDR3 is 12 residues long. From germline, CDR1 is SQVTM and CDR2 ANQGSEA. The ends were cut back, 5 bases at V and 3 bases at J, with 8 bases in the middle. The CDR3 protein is CSVKGTNQPQHF. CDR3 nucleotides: TGCAGCGTTAAGGGCACCAATCAGCCCCAGCATTTT.

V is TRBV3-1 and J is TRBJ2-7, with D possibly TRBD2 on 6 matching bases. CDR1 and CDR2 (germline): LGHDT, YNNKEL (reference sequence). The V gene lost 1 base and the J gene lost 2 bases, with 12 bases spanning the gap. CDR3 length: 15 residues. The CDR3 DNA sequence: TGTGCCAGCAGCCAAGTCGCGGGGAACGCCTACGAGCAGTACTTC. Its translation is CASSQVAGNAYEQYF.

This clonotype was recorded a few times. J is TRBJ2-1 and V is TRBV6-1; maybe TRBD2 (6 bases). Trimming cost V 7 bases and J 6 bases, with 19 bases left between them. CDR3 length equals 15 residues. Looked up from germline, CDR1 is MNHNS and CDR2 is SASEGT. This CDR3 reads CASTPRGRGSNEQFF. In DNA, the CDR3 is TGTGCCAGCACCCCGCGGGGAAGGGGTTCCAATGAGCAGTTCTTC.

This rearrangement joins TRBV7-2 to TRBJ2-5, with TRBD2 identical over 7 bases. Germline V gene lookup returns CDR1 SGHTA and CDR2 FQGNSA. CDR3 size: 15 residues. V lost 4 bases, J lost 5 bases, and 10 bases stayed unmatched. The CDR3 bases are TGTGCCAGCAGCTGGACGACGACGCGGGGGGAGACCCAGTACTTC. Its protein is CASSWTTTRGETQYF.

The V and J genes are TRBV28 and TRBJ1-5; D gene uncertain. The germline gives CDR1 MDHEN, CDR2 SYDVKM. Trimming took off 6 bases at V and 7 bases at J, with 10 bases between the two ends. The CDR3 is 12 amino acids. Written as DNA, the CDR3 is TGTGCCAGCAGAACCACGGGCCAGCCCCAGCATTTT. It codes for CASRTTGQPQHF.

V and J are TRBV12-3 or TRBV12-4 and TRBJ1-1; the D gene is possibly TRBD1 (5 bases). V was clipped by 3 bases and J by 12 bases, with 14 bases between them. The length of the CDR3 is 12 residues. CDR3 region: CASSFGAGRPFF. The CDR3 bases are TGTGCCAGCAGTTTCGGGGCAGGGAGGCCTTTCTTT.

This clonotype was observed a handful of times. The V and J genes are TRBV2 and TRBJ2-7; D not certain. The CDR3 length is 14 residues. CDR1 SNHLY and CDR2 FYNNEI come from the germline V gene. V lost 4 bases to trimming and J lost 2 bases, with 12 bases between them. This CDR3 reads CASSGGDPPYEQYF. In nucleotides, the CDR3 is TGTGCCAGCAGTGGGGGTGATCCTCCCTACGAGCAGTACTTC.

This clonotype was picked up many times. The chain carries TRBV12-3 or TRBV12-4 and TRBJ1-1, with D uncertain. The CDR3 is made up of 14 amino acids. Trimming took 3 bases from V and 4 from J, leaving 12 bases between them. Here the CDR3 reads CASSFSEAGTEAFF. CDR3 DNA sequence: TGTGCCAGCAGTTTTTCAGAAGCGGGCACTGAAGCTTTCTTT.

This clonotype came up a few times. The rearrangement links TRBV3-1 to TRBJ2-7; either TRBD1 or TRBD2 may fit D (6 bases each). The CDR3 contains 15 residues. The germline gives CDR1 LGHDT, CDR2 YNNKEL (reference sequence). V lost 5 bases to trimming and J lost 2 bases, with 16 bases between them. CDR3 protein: CASSFGGLGTYEQYF. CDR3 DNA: TGTGCCAGCAGCTTCGGGGGCCTGGGTACCTACGAGCAGTACTTC.

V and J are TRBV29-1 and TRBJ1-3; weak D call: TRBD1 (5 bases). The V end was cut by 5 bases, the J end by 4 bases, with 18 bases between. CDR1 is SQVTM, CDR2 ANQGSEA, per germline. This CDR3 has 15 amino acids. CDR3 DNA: TGCAGCGTTTTCGAGGGACCCTCGGAGGGAAACACCATATATTTT. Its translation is CSVFEGPSEGNTIYF. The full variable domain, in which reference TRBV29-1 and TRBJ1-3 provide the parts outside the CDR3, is SAVISQKPSRDICQRGTSLTIQCQVDSQVTMMFWYRQQPGQSLTLIATANQGSEATYESGFVIDKFPISRPNLTFSTLTVSNMSPEDSSIYLCSVFEGPSEGNTIYFGEGSWLTVV.

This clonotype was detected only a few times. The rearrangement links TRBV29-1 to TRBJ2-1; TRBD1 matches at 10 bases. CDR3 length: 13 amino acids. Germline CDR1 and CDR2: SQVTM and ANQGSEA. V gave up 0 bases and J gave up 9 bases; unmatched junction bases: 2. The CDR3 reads CSVEETGGSEQFF. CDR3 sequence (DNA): TGCAGCGTTGAAGAGACAGGGGGCAGTGAGCAGTTCTTC.

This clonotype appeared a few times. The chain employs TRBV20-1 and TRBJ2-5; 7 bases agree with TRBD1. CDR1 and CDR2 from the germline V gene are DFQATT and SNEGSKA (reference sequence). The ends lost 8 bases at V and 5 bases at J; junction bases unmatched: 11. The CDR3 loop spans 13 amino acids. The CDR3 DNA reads TGCAGTTATTGGGTACAGGGGAAGGAGACCCAGTACTTC. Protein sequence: CSYWVQGKETQYF.

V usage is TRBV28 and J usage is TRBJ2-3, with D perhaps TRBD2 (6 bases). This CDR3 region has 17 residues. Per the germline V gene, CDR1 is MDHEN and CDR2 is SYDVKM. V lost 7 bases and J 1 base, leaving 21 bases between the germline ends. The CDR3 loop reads CASIPPGTPFGTDTQYF. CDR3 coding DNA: TGTGCCAGCATTCCTCCGGGGACTCCTTTTGGCACAGATACGCAGTATTTT.

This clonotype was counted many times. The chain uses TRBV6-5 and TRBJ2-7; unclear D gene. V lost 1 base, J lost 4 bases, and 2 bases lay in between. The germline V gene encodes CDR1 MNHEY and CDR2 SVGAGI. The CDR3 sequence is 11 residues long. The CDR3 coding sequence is TGTGCCAGCAGTTACTTGTACGAGCAGTACTTC. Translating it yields CASSYLYEQYF.

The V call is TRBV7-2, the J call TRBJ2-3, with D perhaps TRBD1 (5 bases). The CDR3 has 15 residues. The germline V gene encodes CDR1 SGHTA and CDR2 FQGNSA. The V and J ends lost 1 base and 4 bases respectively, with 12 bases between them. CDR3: CASSLVWQGPDTQYF. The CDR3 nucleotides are TGTGCCAGCAGCTTAGTCTGGCAGGGTCCAGATACGCAGTATTTT. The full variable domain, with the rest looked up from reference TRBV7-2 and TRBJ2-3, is GAGVSQSPSNKVTEKGKDVELRCDPISGHTALYWYRQSLGQGLEFLIYFQGNSAPDKSGLPSDRFSAERTGGSVSTLTIQRTQQEDSAVYLCASSLVWQGPDTQYFGPGTRLTVL.

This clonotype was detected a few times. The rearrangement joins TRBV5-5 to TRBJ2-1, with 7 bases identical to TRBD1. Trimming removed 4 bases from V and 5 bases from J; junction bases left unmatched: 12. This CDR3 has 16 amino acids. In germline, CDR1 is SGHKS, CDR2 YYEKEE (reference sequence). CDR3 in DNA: TGTGCCAGCAGCCTGGCTTGGGCAGGGGGACACAATGAGCAGTTCTTC. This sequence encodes CASSLAWAGGHNEQFF.

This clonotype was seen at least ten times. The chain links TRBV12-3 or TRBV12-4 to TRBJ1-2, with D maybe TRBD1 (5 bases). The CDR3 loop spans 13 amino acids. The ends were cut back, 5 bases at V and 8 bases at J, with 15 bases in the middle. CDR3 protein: CASSLRVEGGYTF. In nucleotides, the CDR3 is TGTGCCAGCAGTCTCAGGGTGGAAGGGGGCTACACCTTC.